The clone carrying this TCR beta chain was observed a few times. Its specificity is not known. Trimming left V 3 bases short and J 0 bases short, with 13 bases between. The CDR3 is 16 residues long. Germline V CDR1 and CDR2: MNHEY, SMNVEV (reference sequence). This sample is part of a study of identical twins. Study-level findings and limits: Zero-insertion analyses might be partly confounded by invariant T cells like MAIT and iNKT. Carriage of fewer insertions was seen in abundant cord blood beta clonotypes, whereas memory repertoires showed none. Models underestimated out-of-frame TCR alpha sharing in monozygotic twins.

TCRdb reprocessed the 5' RACE reads via MiXCR and lists one record per CDR3 protein. The sample carries about 1.7 million distinct CDR3 sequences, less than 35% recorded once. The J gene is TRBJ2-3, the V gene TRBV27; TRBD2 is a possible D gene (5 bases). The sample was cord blood. The TCR comes from a newborn girl in good health. The CDR3 DNA follows: TGTGCCAGCAGTTTGCTGGGGAGTCCCAGCACAGATACGCAGTATTTT. It encodes CASSLLGSPSTDTQYF.